Sequencing of this TCR beta chain was carried out in a study of blood T cell repertoires in COVID-19. This CDR3 region has 12 residues. Trimming removed 5 bases at V and 7 bases at J, with 8 bases between. Germline assignment: CDR1 SEHNR and CDR2 FQNEAQ (reference sequence). Participant-given clinical history determined each cohort assignment. Libraries were prepared by immunoSEQ multiplex PCR; TCRdb keeps only in-frame clonotypes and omits some of them. The table lists about 270,000 clones, approximately 90% of them singletons. This sequence originates from a man aged 40-55 years who had been exposed to COVID-19. The chain employs TRBV7-9 and TRBJ1-4; D gene ambiguous. Sequencing was done on a sample of PBMCs or T cells enriched from blood (not recorded which). CDR3 sequence reads: CASSPNSEKLFF. The CDR3 DNA is TGTGCCAGCAGCCCTAACAGTGAAAAACTGTTTTTT.